A selection of T cell receptor beta chains follows, all from one sample in a study of OX40 agonist ivuxolimab in advanced cancers. Sequencing was performed with immunoSEQ multiplex PCR; in TCRdb, only in-frame clones are kept and a portion is missing. The sample records about 13,000 clones, 84% being singletons. The source was CD4+ or CD8+ T cells sorted from blood, collected in a trial of the OX40 agonist ivuxolimab. These receptors came from an adult with an advanced solid tumor such as melanoma, head and neck, liver or kidney cancer. The CDR3 runs from the conserved cysteine through the conserved F or W. A D gene is named only where the DNA matches it firmly. Clone sizes are given selectively: once, few, many, or a class where the clone is expanded.

V gene,J gene,clone size,D gene,CDR3 DNA,CDR3 protein
TRBV27,TRBJ2-1,once,TRBD2,TGTGCCAGCAGCCCTATCGGGGGGAATGAGCAGTTCTTC,CASSPIGGNEQFF
TRBV7-3,TRBJ2-3,.,TRBD2,TGTGCCAGCAGCCCACCGGGGGGAGATACACAGTATTTT,CASSPPGGDTQYF
TRBV6-4,TRBJ2-3,.,TRBD2,TGTGCCAGCAGTGACGGGGCGGGAGGCACAAGGGATACGCAGTATTTT,CASSDGAGGTRDTQYF
TRBV7-9,TRBJ1-1,.,.,TGTGCCAGCAGAAACCCGACGCGGAACACTGAAGCTTTCTTT,CASRNPTRNTEAFF
TRBV4-1,TRBJ2-5,.,.,TGCGCCAGCAGCCAAGAGGAGGGTTCGGGGCAAGAGACCCAGTACTTC,CASSQEEGSGQETQYF
TRBV20-1,TRBJ2-1,.,.,TGCAGTGCTAGGGCGGCCGGAGAGCAGTTCTTC,CSARAAGEQFF
TRBV27,TRBJ2-7,.,.,TGTGCCAGCAGTTCCTACCCCGGGACACTTTACGAGCAGTACTTC,CASSSYPGTLYEQYF
TRBV28,TRBJ1-2,.,TRBD1,TGTGCCAGCACTCAGGGGGGACCCGTTTTTGGCTACACCTTC,CASTQGGPVFGYTF
TRBV11-1,TRBJ2-5,.,.,TGTGCCAGCAGCACGGTGGGAGAGACCCAGTACTTC,CASSTVGETQYF
TRBV27,TRBJ2-7,.,.,TGTGCCAGCGCTATCAGGGAAGTGGACGAGCAGTACTTC,CASAIREVDEQYF
TRBV9,TRBJ2-7,.,.,TGTGCCAGCAGCGAGGGGGGGACAGGCCTTGCCTACGAGCAGTACTTC,CASSEGGTGLAYEQYF
TRBV12-5,TRBJ2-2,.,.,TGTGCTAGTGGTCACAGCGCCCAGGAGCTGTTTTTT,CASGHSAQELFF
TRBV9,TRBJ2-1,.,.,TGTGCCAGCAGTTCGGGAAACAATGAGCAGTTCTTC,CASSSGNNEQFF
TRBV28,TRBJ2-7,.,.,TGTGCCAGCAGTTTATTATTCCCGACAGAACTAGCAGGCCGCTCCTACGAGCAGTACTTC,CASSLLFPTELAGRSYEQYF
TRBV7-9,TRBJ2-5,.,.,TGTGCCAGCAGCTTAGGCAGCCAAGAGACCCAGTACTTC,CASSLGSQETQYF
TRBV2,TRBJ2-1,once,.,TGTGCCAGCAGTGAACACAATGAGCAGTTCTTC,CASSEHNEQFF
TRBV5-6,TRBJ1-4,.,.,TGTGCCAGCAGCGTACAGGGTGAAAAACTGTTTTTT,CASSVQGEKLFF
TRBV6-1,TRBJ1-1,.,.,TGTGCCAGCAGTTCCTACGGAAACATGAACACTGAAGCTTTCTTT,CASSSYGNMNTEAFF
TRBV6-1,TRBJ2-7,once,.,TGTGCCACCCCGGGAGGGGGCCCAAACTACGAGCAGTACTTC,CATPGGGPNYEQYF
TRBV28,TRBJ2-2,.,.,TGTGCCAGCAGTTTCGGAAGACTAGAGTCGAACACCGGGGAGCTGTTTTTT,CASSFGRLESNTGELFF
TRBV4-2,TRBJ1-4,.,.,TGTGCCAGCAGGGGGGCTAATGAAAAACTGTTTTTT,CASRGANEKLFF
TRBV10-3,TRBJ2-5,few,TRBD2,TGTGCCATCAGTGAGCCTCAAGCGGGGGGCACGCCTGGGGAGACCCAGTACTTC,CAISEPQAGGTPGETQYF
TRBV7-3,TRBJ2-3,.,.,TGTGCCAGCAGCTTATTGGTTGGGGAAGATACGCAGTATTTT,CASSLLVGEDTQYF
TRBV5-8,TRBJ2-1,.,TRBD2,TGTGCCAGCAGCTTAACTAGCGGCTCCTACAATGAGCAGTTCTTC,CASSLTSGSYNEQFF
TRBV7-2,TRBJ2-7,.,TRBD1,TGTGCCAGCAGCTATGCGCCGGGACAGGGGGTTCGGGAGCAGTACTTC,CASSYAPGQGVREQYF
TRBV28,TRBJ1-4,.,.,TGTGCCAGCAGTCCCCTATCCGACAGTAATGAAAAACTGTTTTTT,CASSPLSDSNEKLFF
TRBV19,TRBJ2-7,.,TRBD1,TGTGCCACCCGGGACAGGGTGGACTACGAGCAGTACTTC,CATRDRVDYEQYF